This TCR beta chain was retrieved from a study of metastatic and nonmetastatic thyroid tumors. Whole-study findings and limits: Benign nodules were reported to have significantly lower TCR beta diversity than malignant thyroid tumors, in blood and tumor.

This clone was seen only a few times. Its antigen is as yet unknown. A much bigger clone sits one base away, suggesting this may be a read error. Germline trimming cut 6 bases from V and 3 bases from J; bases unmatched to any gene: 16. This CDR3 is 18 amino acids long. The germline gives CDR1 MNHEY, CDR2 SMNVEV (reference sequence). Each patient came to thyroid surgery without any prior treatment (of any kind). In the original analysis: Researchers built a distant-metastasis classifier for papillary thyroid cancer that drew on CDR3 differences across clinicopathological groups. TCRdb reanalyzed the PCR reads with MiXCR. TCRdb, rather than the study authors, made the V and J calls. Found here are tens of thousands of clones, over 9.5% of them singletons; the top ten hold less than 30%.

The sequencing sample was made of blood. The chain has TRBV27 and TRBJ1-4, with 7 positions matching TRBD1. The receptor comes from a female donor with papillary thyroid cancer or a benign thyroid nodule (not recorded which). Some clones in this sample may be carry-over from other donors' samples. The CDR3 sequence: CASRMRQGLSRANEKLFF. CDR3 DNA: TGTGCCAGCAGGATGAGACAGGGACTTTCTCGGGCTAATGAAAAACTGTTTTTT.